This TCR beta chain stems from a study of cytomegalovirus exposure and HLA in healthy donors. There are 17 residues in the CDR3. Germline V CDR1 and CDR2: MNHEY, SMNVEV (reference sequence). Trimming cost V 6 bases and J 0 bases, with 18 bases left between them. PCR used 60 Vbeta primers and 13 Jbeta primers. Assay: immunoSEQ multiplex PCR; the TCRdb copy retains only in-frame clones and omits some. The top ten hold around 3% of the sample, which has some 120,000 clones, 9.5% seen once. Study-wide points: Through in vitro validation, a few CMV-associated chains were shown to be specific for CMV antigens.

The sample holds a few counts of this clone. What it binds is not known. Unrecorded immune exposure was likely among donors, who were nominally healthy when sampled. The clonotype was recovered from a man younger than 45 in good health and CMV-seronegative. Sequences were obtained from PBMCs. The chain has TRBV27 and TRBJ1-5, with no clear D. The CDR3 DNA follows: TGTGCCAGCAGAGCGGGAGCAGGAGCGCGTAGCAATCAGCCCCAGCATTTT. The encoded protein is CASRAGAGARSNQPQHF.